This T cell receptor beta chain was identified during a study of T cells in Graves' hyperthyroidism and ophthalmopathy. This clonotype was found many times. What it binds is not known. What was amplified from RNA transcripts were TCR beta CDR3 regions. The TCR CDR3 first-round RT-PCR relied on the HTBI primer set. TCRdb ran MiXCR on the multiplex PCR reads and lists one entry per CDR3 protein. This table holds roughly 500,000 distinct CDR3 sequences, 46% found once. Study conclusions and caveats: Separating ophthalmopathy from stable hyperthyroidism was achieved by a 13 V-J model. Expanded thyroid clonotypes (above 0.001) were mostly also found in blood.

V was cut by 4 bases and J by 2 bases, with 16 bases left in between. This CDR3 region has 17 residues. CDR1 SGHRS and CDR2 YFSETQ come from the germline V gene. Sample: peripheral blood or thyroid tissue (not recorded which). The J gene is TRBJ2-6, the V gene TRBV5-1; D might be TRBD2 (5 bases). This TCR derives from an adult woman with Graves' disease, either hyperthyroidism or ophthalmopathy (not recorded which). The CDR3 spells CASSPNSVTTGANVLTF. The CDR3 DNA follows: TGCGCCAGCAGCCCAAATAGCGTTACCACTGGGGCCAACGTCCTGACTTTC. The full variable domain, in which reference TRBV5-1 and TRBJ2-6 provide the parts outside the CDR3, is KAGVTQTPRYLIKTRGQQVTLSCSPISGHRSVSWYQQTPGQGLQFLFEYFSETQRNKGNFPGRFSGRQFSNSRSEMNVSTLELGDSALYLCASSPNSVTTGANVLTFGAGSRLTVL.